A single sample is the source of the 4 T cell receptor beta chains below, sequenced in a study of cytomegalovirus exposure and HLA in healthy donors. 60 Vbeta and 13 Jbeta primers were used in PCR. Produced via immunoSEQ multiplex PCR; TCRdb's table is partial and in-frame only. The data show about 130,000 clones, with over 15% seen just once and less than 3.5% held by the top ten. Sequencing input: PBMCs. These TCRs come from a female donor in good health and CMV-seropositive.

The gene calls are TRBV9 and TRBJ1-2; D uncertain. Trimming left V 0 bases short and J 7 bases short, with 19 bases between. This CDR3 contains 16 residues. Germline V gives CDR1 SGDLS, CDR2 YYNGEE. The chain's CDR3 is CASSVAPLGDRRGYTF. For the CDR3, the DNA is TGTGCCAGCAGCGTAGCCCCTCTCGGGGATCGTCGTGGCTACACCTTC. Combining the CDR3 with reference TRBV9 and TRBJ1-2 gives the whole variable domain DSGVTQTPKHLITATGQRVTLRCSPRSGDLSVYWYQQSLDQGLQFLIQYYNGEERAKGNILERFSAQQFPDLHSELNLSSLELGDSALYFCASSVAPLGDRRGYTFGSGTRLTVV.

This clone was observed a few times. V is TRBV27 and J is TRBJ1-1; D ambiguous. The CDR3 sequence is 16 residues long. Trimming cost V 6 bases and J 0 bases, with 17 bases left between them. Germline CDR1 MNHEY, CDR2 SMNVEV (reference sequence). The CDR3 region is CASRAQENLLNTEAFF. CDR3 nucleotides: TGTGCCAGCAGAGCTCAGGAAAACCTTCTGAACACTGAAGCTTTCTTT.

V gene TRBV2 combines with J gene TRBJ1-4; TRBD1 matches 7 bases. Germline assignment: CDR1 SNHLY and CDR2 FYNNEI. With V trimmed by 6 bases and J by 3 bases, 1 base remained unmatched. The CDR3 totals 13 residues. The CDR3 region is CASSDRANEKLFF. In DNA form, the CDR3 reads TGTGCCAGCAGCGACAGGGCTAATGAAAAACTGTTTTTT.

The chain links TRBV6-4 to TRBJ2-3; D is unresolved. Deletions cut 4 bases from V and 4 bases from J, with 12 bases between. The CDR3 contains 14 residues. Germline V CDR1 and CDR2: MRHNA, SNTAGT. CDR3 region: CASSGLESSDTQYF. The CDR3 DNA is TGTGCCAGCAGTGGCCTCGAGAGCTCAGATACGCAGTATTTT.